In its sample, the clone carrying this TCR beta chain was seen a few times. Its antigen remains unidentified. The data are from a study of cytomegalovirus exposure and HLA in healthy donors. Amplification used 60 Vbeta primers and 13 Jbeta primers. Study processing details: Later, tens of millions of unique TCR beta chains were counted in an analysis, and 10 million to 12 million of them were shared. Assay used: immunoSEQ multiplex PCR; TCRdb lists only in-frame clones, some missing. D and trimming were read from the DNA, whereas the V and J calls and clone size are those reported in that table. The sample lists roughly 300,000 clones, more than 80% occurring once. Study-wide points: The records held CMV serostatus as the only immune exposure information. One later analysis reportedly identified an Asian-associated ancestry cluster that showed fewer N-insertions than the approximately 700-donor mean.

Per germline, CDR1 MNHEY and CDR2 SVGAGI. The CDR3 consists of 14 residues. The ends were cut back, 6 bases at V and 4 bases at J, with 15 bases in the middle. Sequenced input: PBMCs. This TCR derives from a man aged 35-49 years in good health and CMV-seropositive. The rearrangement links TRBV6-5 to TRBJ1-1; D perhaps matches TRBD1 (5 bases). The CDR3 DNA follows: TGTGCCAGCAGCGACTGGGGCACGGGCACTGAAGCTTTCTTT. Translated, it gives CASSDWGTGTEAFF.